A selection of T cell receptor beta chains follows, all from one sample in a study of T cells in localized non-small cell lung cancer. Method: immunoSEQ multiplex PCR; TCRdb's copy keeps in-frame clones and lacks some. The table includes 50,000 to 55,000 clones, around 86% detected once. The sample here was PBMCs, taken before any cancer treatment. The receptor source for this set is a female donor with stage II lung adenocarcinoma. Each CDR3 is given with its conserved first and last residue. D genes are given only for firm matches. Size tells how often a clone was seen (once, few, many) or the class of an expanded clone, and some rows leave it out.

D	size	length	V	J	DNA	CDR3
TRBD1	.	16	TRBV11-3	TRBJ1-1	TGTGCCAGCAGCCCCGGCGGGGGACAGGGGAACACTGAAGCTTTCTTT	CASSPGGGQGNTEAFF
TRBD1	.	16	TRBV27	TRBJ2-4	TGTGCCAGCAGTTTATTGGGCCAGGGGGCTCCGTACATTCAGTACTTC	CASSLLGQGAPYIQYF
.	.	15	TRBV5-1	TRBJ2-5	TGCGCCAGCAGCTTGGGTCCAGAAGGTAGCGAGACCCAGTACTTC	CASSLGPEGSETQYF
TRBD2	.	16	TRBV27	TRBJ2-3	TGTGCCAGCAGAGGGAGGGTTCGGGCAAACACAGATACGCAGTATTTT	CASRGRVRANTDTQYF
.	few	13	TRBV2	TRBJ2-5	TGTGCCATCATTGGACGCGGCCAAGAGACCCAGTACTTC	CAIIGRGQETQYF
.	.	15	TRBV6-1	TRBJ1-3	TGTGCCAGCAGTTTTGACCTTTTTTCTGGAAACACCATATATTTT	CASSFDLFSGNTIYF
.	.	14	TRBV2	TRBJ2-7	TGTGCCAGCAGTATCGACGACGGCTCCTACGAGCAGTACTTC	CASSIDDGSYEQYF
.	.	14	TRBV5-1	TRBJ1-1	TGCGCCAGCAGCTTGGGGGGCATGGTAACTGAAGCTTTCTTT	CASSLGGMVTEAFF
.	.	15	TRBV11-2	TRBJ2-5	TGTGCCAGCAGCGGCCCGGGACGCCCCGGAGAGACCCAGTACTTC	CASSGPGRPGETQYF
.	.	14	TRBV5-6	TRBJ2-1	TGTGCCAGCAGCTGGGACACCCTGTACAATGAGCAGTTCTTC	CASSWDTLYNEQFF
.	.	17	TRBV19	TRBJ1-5	TGTGCCAGTAGTATACGGGTTAACAGGGACGGGAATCAGCCCCAGCATTTT	CASSIRVNRDGNQPQHF
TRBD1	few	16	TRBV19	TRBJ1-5	TGTGCCAGTATGGGTCGACAGGGCGCGGGCAATCAGCCCCAGCATTTT	CASMGRQGAGNQPQHF
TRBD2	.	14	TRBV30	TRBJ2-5	TGTGCCTGGAGTGTACTCCGGGGAGGGGAGACCCAGTACTTC	CAWSVLRGGETQYF
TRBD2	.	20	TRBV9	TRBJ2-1	TGTGCCAGCAGCGTAGACCCGGGGTTTGGCCTAGCGGGGGGGTACAATGAGCAGTTCTTC	CASSVDPGFGLAGGYNEQFF
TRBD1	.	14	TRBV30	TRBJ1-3	TGTGCCTGGTCCCAGGGGGCGGATGGAAACACCATATATTTT	CAWSQGADGNTIYF
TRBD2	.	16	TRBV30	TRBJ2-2	TGTGCCCGATCGGGACTAGCGGGGGGAGGCACCGGGGAGCTGTTTTTT	CARSGLAGGGTGELFF
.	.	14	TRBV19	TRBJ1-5	TGTGCCAGTAGTATTGAGTGGGCCGGGGGTGGACAGCATTTT	CASSIEWAGGGQHF
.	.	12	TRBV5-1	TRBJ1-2	TGCGCCAGCAGTAATGGGGGTCGCGGCTACACCTTC	CASSNGGRGYTF
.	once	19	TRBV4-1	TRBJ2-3	TGCGCCAGCAGCTATGGTGGAGGGGGGGCCAGCGTAGGCACAGATACGCAGTATTTT	CASSYGGGGASVGTDTQYF
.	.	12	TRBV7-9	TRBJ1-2	TGTGCCAGCACCTTGGGGGGTTCCGGCTACACCTTC	CASTLGGSGYTF
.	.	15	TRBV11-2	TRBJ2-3	TGTGCCAGCAGCCTCTTTGTAACAGTTGTGGATACGCAGTATTTT	CASSLFVTVVDTQYF
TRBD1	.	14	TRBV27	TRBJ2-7	TGTGCCAGCACCTCCGGGACAGGGGGCTTCGAGCAGTACTTC	CASTSGTGGFEQYF
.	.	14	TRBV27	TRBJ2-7	TGTGCCAGCAGTCTCGCCAGGTTAGACGACGAGCAGTACTTC	CASSLARLDDEQYF
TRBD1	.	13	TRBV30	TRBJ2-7	TGTGCCTGGACCCGGCAGGGGGCGGGGGAGCAGTACTTC	CAWTRQGAGEQYF
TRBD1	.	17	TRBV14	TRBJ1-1	TGTGCCAGCAGCCAGCGATCCCCGACAGGGGGGAACACTGAAGCTTTCTTT	CASSQRSPTGGNTEAFF
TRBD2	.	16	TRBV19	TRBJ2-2	TGTGCCAGTAGTAACGGGGCTAGCGGGCTGGTTGGGGAGCTGTTTTTT	CASSNGASGLVGELFF
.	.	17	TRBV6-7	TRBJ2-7	TGTGCCAGCAGTTACACCCCCGTTCCCAGGGTTGTCTACGAGCAGTACTTC	CASSYTPVPRVVYEQYF
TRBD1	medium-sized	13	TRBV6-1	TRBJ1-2	TGTGCCAGCAGTTTGGACAGGGGAGATGGCTACACCTTC	CASSLDRGDGYTF
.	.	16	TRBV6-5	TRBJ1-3	TGTGCCAGCAGTTCCCCGGGCTACTCTTTTGGAAACACCATATATTTT	CASSSPGYSFGNTIYF
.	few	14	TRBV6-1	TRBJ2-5	TGTGCCAGCCGAGGGTTAAGGGACGGGGAGACCCAGTACTTC	CASRGLRDGETQYF
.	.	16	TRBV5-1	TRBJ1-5	TGCGCCAGCAGCTTGACCAGTCTTTATAGCAATCAGCCCCAGCATTTT	CASSLTSLYSNQPQHF
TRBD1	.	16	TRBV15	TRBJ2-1	TGTGCCACCAGCAGCTCAGGGGGCTATAGGAGAAGTGAGCAGTTCTTC	CATSSSGGYRRSEQFF
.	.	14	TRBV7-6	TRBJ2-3	TGTGCCAGCAGCTCCCTAATGGGCACAGATACGCAGTATTTT	CASSSLMGTDTQYF